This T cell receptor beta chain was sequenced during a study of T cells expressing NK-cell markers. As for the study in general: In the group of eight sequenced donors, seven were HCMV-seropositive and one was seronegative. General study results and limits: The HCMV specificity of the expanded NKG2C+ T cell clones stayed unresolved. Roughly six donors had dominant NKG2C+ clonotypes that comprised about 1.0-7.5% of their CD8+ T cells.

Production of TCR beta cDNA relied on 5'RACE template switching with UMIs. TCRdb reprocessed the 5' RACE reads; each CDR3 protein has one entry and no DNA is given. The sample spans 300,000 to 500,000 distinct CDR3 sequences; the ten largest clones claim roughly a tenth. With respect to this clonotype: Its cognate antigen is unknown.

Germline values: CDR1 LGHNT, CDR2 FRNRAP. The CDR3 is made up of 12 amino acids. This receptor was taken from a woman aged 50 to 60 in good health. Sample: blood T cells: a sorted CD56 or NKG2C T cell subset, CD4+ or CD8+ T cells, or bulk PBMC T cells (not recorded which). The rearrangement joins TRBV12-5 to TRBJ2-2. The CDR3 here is CASGLVDGELFF.